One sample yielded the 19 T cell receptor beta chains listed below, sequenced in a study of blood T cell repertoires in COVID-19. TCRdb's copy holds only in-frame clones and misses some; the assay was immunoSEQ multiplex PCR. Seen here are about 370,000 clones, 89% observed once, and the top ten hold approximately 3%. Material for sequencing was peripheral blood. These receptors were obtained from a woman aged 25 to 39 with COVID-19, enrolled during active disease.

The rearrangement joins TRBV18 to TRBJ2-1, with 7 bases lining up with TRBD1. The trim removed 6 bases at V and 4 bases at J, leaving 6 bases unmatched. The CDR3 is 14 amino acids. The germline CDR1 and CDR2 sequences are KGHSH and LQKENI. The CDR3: CASSAQGDYNEQFF. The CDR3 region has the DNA TGTGCCAGCTCGGCCCAGGGGGATTACAATGAGCAGTTCTTC.

The CDR3 coding sequence is TGCGCCAGCAGCCTGGAGGTGGACAGCCTAACCGCTAACTATGGCTACACCTTC. It translates to CASSLEVDSLTANYGYTF. The genes are TRBV5-1 and TRBJ1-2; possible D gene TRBD1, 6 bases. The V end was cut by 4 bases, the J end by 0 bases, with 22 bases between. From germline, CDR1 is SGHRS and CDR2 YFSETQ. This CDR3 is 18 amino acids long.

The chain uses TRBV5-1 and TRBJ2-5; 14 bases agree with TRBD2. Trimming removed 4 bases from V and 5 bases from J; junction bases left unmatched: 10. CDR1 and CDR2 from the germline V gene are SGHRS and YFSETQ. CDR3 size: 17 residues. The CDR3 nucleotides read TGCGCCAGCAGCCCTCGACTAGCGGGGGGGCCAGAGGAGACCCAGTACTTC. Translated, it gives CASSPRLAGGPEETQYF.

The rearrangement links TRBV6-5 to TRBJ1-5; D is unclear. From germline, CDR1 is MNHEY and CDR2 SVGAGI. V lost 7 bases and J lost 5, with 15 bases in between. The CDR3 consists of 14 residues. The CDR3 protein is CASTKGGPYQPQHF. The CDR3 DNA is TGTGCCAGCACCAAGGGAGGCCCCTATCAGCCCCAGCATTTT.

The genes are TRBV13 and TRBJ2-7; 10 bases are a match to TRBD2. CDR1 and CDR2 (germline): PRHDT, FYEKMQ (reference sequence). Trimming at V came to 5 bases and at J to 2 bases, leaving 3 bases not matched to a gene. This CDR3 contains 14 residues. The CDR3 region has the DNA TGTGCCAGCAGCCTAGCGGGGGTTACCTACGAGCAGTACTTC. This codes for CASSLAGVTYEQYF.

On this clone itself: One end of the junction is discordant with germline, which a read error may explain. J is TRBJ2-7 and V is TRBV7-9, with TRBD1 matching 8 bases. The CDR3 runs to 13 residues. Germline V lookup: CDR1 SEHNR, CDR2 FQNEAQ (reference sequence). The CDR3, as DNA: TGTGCCAGCAGCCTAGCCGGACAGGGCGAGCAGTACTTC. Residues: CASSLAGQGEQYF.

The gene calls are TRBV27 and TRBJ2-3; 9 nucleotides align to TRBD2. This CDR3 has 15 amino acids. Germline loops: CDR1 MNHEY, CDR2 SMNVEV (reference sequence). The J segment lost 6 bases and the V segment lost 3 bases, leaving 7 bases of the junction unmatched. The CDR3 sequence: CASSFEAGGLDTQYF. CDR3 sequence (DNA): TGTGCCAGCAGTTTTGAGGCGGGGGGGCTTGATACGCAGTATTTT.

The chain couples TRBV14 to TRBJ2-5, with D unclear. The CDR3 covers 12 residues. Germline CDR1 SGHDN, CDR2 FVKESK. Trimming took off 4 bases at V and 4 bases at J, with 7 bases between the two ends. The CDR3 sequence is CASSRDRETQYF. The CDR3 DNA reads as TGTGCCAGCAGCCGAGATAGAGAGACCCAGTACTTC.

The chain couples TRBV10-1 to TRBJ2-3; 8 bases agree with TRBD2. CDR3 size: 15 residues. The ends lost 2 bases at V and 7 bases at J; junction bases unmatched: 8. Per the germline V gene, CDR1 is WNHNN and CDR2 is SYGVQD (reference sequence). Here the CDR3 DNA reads TGCGCCAGCAGTGAGGGGGGGACTAGTTTGAATACGCAGTATTTT. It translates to CASSEGGTSLNTQYF.

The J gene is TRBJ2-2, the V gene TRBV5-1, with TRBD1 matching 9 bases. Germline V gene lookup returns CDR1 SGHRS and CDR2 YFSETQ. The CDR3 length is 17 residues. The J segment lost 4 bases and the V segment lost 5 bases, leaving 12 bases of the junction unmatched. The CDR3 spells CASRPRRDREGTGELFF. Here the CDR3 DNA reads TGCGCCAGCAGACCACGAAGGGACAGGGAGGGCACCGGGGAGCTGTTTTTT.

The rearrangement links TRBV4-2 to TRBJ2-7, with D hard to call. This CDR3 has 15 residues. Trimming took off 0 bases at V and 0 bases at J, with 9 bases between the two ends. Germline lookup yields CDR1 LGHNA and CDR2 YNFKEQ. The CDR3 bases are TGTGCCAGCAGCCAAGATCGTGTCAGCTCCTACGAGCAGTACTTC. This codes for CASSQDRVSSYEQYF.

CDR3 sequence reads: CASSLFPKKNLGDEQFF. DNA of the CDR3: TGTGCCAGCAGTTTATTCCCGAAAAAAAATCTAGGGGATGAGCAGTTCTTC. The chain has TRBV27 and TRBJ2-1; D may be TRBD1 (5 bases). CDR3 length: 17 residues. V lost 1 base to trimming and J lost 8 bases, with 21 bases between them. Per the germline V gene, CDR1 is MNHEY and CDR2 is SMNVEV (reference sequence).

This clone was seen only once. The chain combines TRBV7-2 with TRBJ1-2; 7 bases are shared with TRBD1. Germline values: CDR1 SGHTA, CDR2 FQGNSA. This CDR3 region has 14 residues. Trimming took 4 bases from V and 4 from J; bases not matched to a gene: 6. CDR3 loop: CASSSWGQIYGYTF. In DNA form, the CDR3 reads TGTGCCAGCAGCTCATGGGGACAGATCTATGGCTACACCTTC.

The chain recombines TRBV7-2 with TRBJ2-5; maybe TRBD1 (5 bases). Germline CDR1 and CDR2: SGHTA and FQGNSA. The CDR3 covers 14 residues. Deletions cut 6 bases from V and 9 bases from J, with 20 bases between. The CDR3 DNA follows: TGTGCCAGCAGATCACAGGCGACCCAGGCGGCCCAGTACTTC. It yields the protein CASRSQATQAAQYF. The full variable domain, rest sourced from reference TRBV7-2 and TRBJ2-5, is GAGVSQSPSNKVTEKGKDVELRCDPISGHTALYWYRQSLGQGLEFLIYFQGNSAPDKSGLPSDRFSAERTGGSVSTLTIQRTQQEDSAVYLCASRSQATQAAQYFGPGTRLLVL.

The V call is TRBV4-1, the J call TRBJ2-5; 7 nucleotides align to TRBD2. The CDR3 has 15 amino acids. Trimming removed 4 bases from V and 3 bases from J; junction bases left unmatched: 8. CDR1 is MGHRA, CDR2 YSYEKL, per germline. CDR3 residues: CASSPRRLAEETQYF. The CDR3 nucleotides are TGCGCCAGCAGCCCCCGGCGTCTAGCGGAAGAGACCCAGTACTTC.

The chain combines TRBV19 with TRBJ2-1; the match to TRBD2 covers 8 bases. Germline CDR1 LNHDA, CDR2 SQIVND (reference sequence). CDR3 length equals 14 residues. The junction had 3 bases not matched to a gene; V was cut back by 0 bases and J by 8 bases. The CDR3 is CASSIDSGKDEQFF. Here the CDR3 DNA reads TGTGCCAGTAGTATAGATAGCGGGAAGGATGAGCAGTTCTTC.

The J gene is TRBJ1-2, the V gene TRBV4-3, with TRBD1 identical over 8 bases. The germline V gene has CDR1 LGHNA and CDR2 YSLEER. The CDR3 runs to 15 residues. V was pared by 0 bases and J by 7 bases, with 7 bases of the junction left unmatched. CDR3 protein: CASSQDLDRDFGYTF. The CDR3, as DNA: TGCGCCAGCAGCCAAGATTTGGACAGGGATTTTGGCTACACCTTC.

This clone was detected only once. In DNA form, the CDR3 reads TGTGCCAGTAGTATGAACACTGAAGCTTTCTTT. Amino acid sequence: CASSMNTEAFF. V is TRBV11-3 and J is TRBJ1-1; D remains unclear. V was clipped by 9 bases and J by 0 bases, with 5 bases between them. This CDR3 contains 11 residues. CDR1 is SGHNT, CDR2 YENEEA, per germline.

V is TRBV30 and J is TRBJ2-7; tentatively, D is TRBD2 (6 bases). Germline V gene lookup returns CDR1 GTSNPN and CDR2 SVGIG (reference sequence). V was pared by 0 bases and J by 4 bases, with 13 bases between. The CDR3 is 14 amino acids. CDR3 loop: CAWSVGGATYEQYV. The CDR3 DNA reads TGTGCCTGGAGTGTTGGCGGGGCCACATACGAGCAGTACGTC.